These T cell receptor beta chains were read from a single sample in a study of OX40 agonist ivuxolimab in advanced cancers. TCRdb's table, derived via immunoSEQ multiplex PCR, lists solely in-frame clones and lacks some. The table includes over 55,000 clones, more than 80% detected once. This material consisted of CD4+ or CD8+ T cells sorted from blood, taken in a trial of the OX40 agonist ivuxolimab. The source is an adult with an advanced solid tumor such as melanoma, head and neck, liver or kidney cancer. Both conserved end residues are part of each CDR3. The D gene is left open where the match is weak. Clone size appears in some rows only: once, few, many, or a class for an expanded clone.

once NA TRBJ2-1 TRBV7-3 TGTGCCAGCAGCTTAACGTGGGAGCCTTACAATGAGCAGTTCTTC CASSLTWEPYNEQFF
NA NA TRBJ1-2 TRBV5-1 TGCGCCAGCAGCTTGTTGGGGGCAGGAGGCTACACCTTC CASSLLGAGGYTF
NA NA TRBJ2-2 TRBV25-1 TGTGCCAGCAATGCAGGTCAGCTCACCGGGGAGCTGTTTTTT CASNAGQLTGELFF
NA TRBD2 TRBJ2-5 TRBV7-2 TGTGCCAGCAGCTTAGTGGGCGGGAGTGTCGAGACCCAGTACTTC CASSLVGGSVETQYF
NA NA TRBJ1-4 TRBV9 TGTGCCAGCAGCCGGGGCCCGCTGGGTGAAAAACTGTTTTTT CASSRGPLGEKLFF
few TRBD2 TRBJ2-2 TRBV30 TGTGCCTGGAGTCATGGACTAGCGGGAAGCGCCGGGGAGCTGTTTTTT CAWSHGLAGSAGELFF
NA NA TRBJ2-1 TRBV5-1 TGCGCCAGCAGCCCGCGGACACCGGTGGGCGATGAGCAGTTCTTC CASSPRTPVGDEQFF
NA NA TRBJ1-3 TRBV19 TGTGCCAGTAGTAGACCCGACAGCTCTGGAAACACCATATATTTT CASSRPDSSGNTIYF
NA TRBD2 TRBJ2-3 TRBV5-1 TGCGCCAGCAGTCTCAGACTAGCGGGGACCACAGATACGCAGTATTTT CASSLRLAGTTDTQYF
NA TRBD2 TRBJ2-1 TRBV5-1 TGCGCCAGCAGGGGACTAGCGGGGAATGAGCAGTTCTTC CASRGLAGNEQFF
NA NA TRBJ2-1 TRBV4-3 TGCGCCAGCAGCCAGACCCGGCTGGGTAGCGGACTCAATGAGCAGTTCTTC CASSQTRLGSGLNEQFF
NA TRBD2 TRBJ2-1 TRBV18 TGTGCCAGCTCACTTGGACTAGCGGGATACAATGAGCAGTTCTTC CASSLGLAGYNEQFF
NA NA TRBJ2-3 TRBV5-1 TGCGCCAGCAGCTTGGCAACTCTTAAAGATACGCAGTATTTT CASSLATLKDTQYF
once NA TRBJ2-5 TRBV13 TGTGCCAGCAGCCCAGCGCTGAGTCAAGAGACCCAGTACTTC CASSPALSQETQYF
NA NA TRBJ2-1 TRBV2 TGTGCCAGCAAATTGGACGGCAGCACCTACAATGAGCAGTTCTTC CASKLDGSTYNEQFF
NA NA TRBJ2-1 TRBV6-5 TGTGCCAGCAGTTATGGACGGATTTACAATGAGCAGTTCTTC CASSYGRIYNEQFF
NA NA TRBJ2-3 TRBV7-2 TGTGCCAGCAGCTTAGCAACTAGCACAGATACGCAGTATTTT CASSLATSTDTQYF
NA NA TRBJ2-1 TRBV5-1 TGCGCCAGCAGCCTGAGTAGCGTGTCCTACAATGAGCAGTTCTTC CASSLSSVSYNEQFF
NA NA TRBJ2-3 TRBV4-1 TGCGCCAGCAGCCAACTTAGAGTGTTGGCGGAGCCCCCCACAGATACGCAGTATTTT CASSQLRVLAEPPTDTQYF
NA TRBD2 TRBJ2-1 TRBV7-9 TGTGCCAGCAGGTTAGCGGGAGGGCCCAACCCTAGCTCCTACAATGAGCAGTTCTTC CASRLAGGPNPSSYNEQFF
once NA TRBJ2-1 TRBV14 TGTGCCAGCAGCCAAGCCCCAGGGAGGACAACAAGTTATGAGCAGTTCTTC CASSQAPGRTTSYEQFF
NA TRBD2 TRBJ2-2 TRBV5-4 TGTGCCAGCAGCTTAGGCGGGGGGCGGATCGGGGAGCTGTTTTTT CASSLGGGRIGELFF
NA NA TRBJ1-6 TRBV5-1 TGCGCCAGCAGCGCTACAGGGATGCGTAATTCACCCCTCCACTTT CASSATGMRNSPLHF
once NA TRBJ2-3 TRBV10-1 TGCGCCAGCAGTGAGTCGCTTAGGGATACGCAGTATTTT CASSESLRDTQYF
NA NA TRBJ1-2 TRBV21-1 TGTGCCAGCAGCAAAGAGTGCGGGGGGGATAGCTACACCTTC CASSKECGGDSYTF
NA NA TRBJ2-5 TRBV6-5 TGTGCCAGCAAACAGGGCCAAGAGACCCAGTACTTC CASKQGQETQYF
NA NA TRBJ2-6 TRBV19 TGTGCCACCTCAACCTCGATAGGGACGGGGGCCAACGTCCTGACTTTC CATSTSIGTGANVLTF
NA NA TRBJ1-1 TRBV6-5 TGTGCCAGCAGTTACGGCGGCACTGAAGCTTTCTTT CASSYGGTEAFF
NA TRBD2 TRBJ2-2 TRBV7-3 TGTGCCAGCAGCTCAAGCCCCGGACTAGCGGGAGCTGGGGAGCTGTTTTTT CASSSSPGLAGAGELFF
NA NA TRBJ1-5 TRBV6-5 TGTGCCAGCAGTTACGGGGGGCCCGATCAGCCCCAGCATTTT CASSYGGPDQPQHF
NA TRBD1 TRBJ1-2 TRBV30 TGTGCCGGGAGACAGGGAAATAACTATGGCTACACCTTC CAGRQGNNYGYTF
few NA TRBJ1-2 TRBV7-2 TGTGCCAGCAGCTTAGGTATAGCTAACTATGGCTACACCTTC CASSLGIANYGYTF
NA NA TRBJ2-1 TRBV5-1 TGCGCCAGCAGCTTGGAGGCGGGATGGGTGGCGGGCAATGAGCAGTTCTTC CASSLEAGWVAGNEQFF
few TRBD2 TRBJ2-5 TRBV10-3 TGTGCCATCAGTGACGTGGGAGGGCCGGAGACCCAGTACTTC CAISDVGGPETQYF
NA NA TRBJ1-1 TRBV6-5 TGTGCCAGCAGACTCGACGGGGACACTGAAGCTTTCTTT CASRLDGDTEAFF
NA NA TRBJ2-5 TRBV7-6 TGTGCCAGCAGCTTAGCGTGGCGGGTAAACCGAGGAGAGACCCAGTACTTC CASSLAWRVNRGETQYF
NA NA TRBJ1-1 TRBV4-1 TGCGCCAGCAGCCAATTAATCTTGGTCCGGGGCGCGAACACTGAAGCTTTCTTT CASSQLILVRGANTEAFF
NA TRBD1 TRBJ1-3 TRBV9 TGTGCCAGCAGCGTAGACGGGACAGCTGGAAACACCATATATTTT CASSVDGTAGNTIYF
NA NA TRBJ1-2 TRBV4-2 TGTGCCAGCAGCCGTAGCGGGGGAGAGACTAACTATGGCTACACCTTC CASSRSGGETNYGYTF
NA TRBD2 TRBJ2-3 TRBV9 TGTGCCAGCAGCCCTAGCGGGAGGGCCTTGGCAGATACGCAGTATTTT CASSPSGRALADTQYF
NA TRBD1 TRBJ1-5 TRBV5-4 TGTGCCAGCAGCCGGGACAGGGAGCCTCAGCCCCAGCATTTT CASSRDREPQPQHF
NA NA TRBJ1-3 TRBV5-1 TGCGCCAGCAGCCCCGTACCAGGGGCCGGAAACACCATATATTTT CASSPVPGAGNTIYF
NA NA TRBJ2-2 TRBV30 TGTGCCTGGAGGGACCCGCCAAGGACCGGGGAGCTGTTTTTT CAWRDPPRTGELFF
NA NA TRBJ2-2 TRBV5-6 TGTGCCAGCAGCCAGGGACTGATCACCGGGGAGCTGTTTTTT CASSQGLITGELFF
NA TRBD1 TRBJ1-1 TRBV7-8 TGTGCCAGCAGGGACAGGTACAACACTGAAGCTTTCTTT CASRDRYNTEAFF
NA TRBD2 TRBJ2-5 TRBV7-2 TGTGCCAGCAGCTTAGGGCTAGCGGGAGAGACCCAGTACTTC CASSLGLAGETQYF
few NA TRBJ1-5 TRBV4-1 TGCGCCAGCAGCCAAGCAAGTGGGACGAATCGGGGAACTCAGCCCCAGCATTTT CASSQASGTNRGTQPQHF
NA NA TRBJ2-7 TRBV5-4 TGTGCCAGCAGCTTGGCCACTAGCCTCGAGCAGTACTTC CASSLATSLEQYF
NA NA TRBJ1-1 TRBV2 TGTGCCAGCAGTGAAACAGCAAACACTGAAGCTTTCTTT CASSETANTEAFF
NA NA TRBJ2-3 TRBV27 TGTGCCAGCGGTCCGCAAGGACACAGCACAGATACGCAGTATTTT CASGPQGHSTDTQYF
NA NA TRBJ1-1 TRBV7-8 TGTGCCAGCAGCGGATACAACAAGGCGGACACTGAAGCTTTCTTT CASSGYNKADTEAFF
NA NA TRBJ1-1 TRBV18 TGTGCCAGCTCACCTCAGGCTGACAACACTGAAGCTTTCTTT CASSPQADNTEAFF
NA TRBD2 TRBJ2-1 TRBV7-3 TGTGCCAGCAGCCCCCGCCCAGCGGGAGGCTACAATGAGCAGTTCTTC CASSPRPAGGYNEQFF
once NA TRBJ2-1 TRBV7-2 TGTGCCAGCAGCAGTAGGGTTAGCCACAATGAGCAGTTCTTC CASSSRVSHNEQFF
NA NA TRBJ2-3 TRBV7-8 TGTGCCAGCAGCTTAGCGCCGGCGGGCACAGATACGCAGTATTTT CASSLAPAGTDTQYF
few TRBD1 TRBJ1-6 TRBV2 TGTGCCAGCAGTGGGGGGACAGGGGAAGCACCCCTCCACTTT CASSGGTGEAPLHF
NA TRBD2 TRBJ2-3 TRBV9 TGTGCCAGCAGCGTAATGGGCGGGAGGGTTGCAGATACGCAGTATTTT CASSVMGGRVADTQYF